This T cell receptor beta chain was obtained from a study of T-cell reconstitution after alpha-beta-depleted transplantation in children (dated by TCRdb to between 2015 and 2016). Context from the whole study: T-cell immune reconstitution after TCRalphabeta/CD19-depleted allogeneic hematopoietic cell transplantation in children was quantitatively tracked in the study by means of TCR repertoire profiling. What the study reported, not specific to this receptor: The apparently early recovery of alphabetaT-cell counts about two months after transplant reportedly depended on only several hundred rapidly expanded clones that came from non-depleted graft cells. Hyperexpanded clone frequencies declined over subsequent months; after one year, T-cell counts and TCRbeta diversity were mostly attributed to newly produced T cells. In some patients, the high TCRbeta diversity seen at day 60 was put down to recipient T cells and intrathymic progenitors that had survived conditioning.

Interpreted using the paper, the treatment or condition label stands for: allogeneic hematopoietic cell transplantation with graft depleted of TCRalphabeta T cells and CD19 B cells. The transplant recipients were children given TCRalphabeta/CD19-depleted allogeneic hematopoietic cell grafts. This clonotype was seen ten or more times. There is no known antigen for this receptor. No qualities accompany the bases; no much larger clone lies one base away. Compared with germline, V lacks 6 bases and J lacks 7 bases; bases without a gene match: 12. In the germline V gene (reference sequence), CDR1 corresponds to DFQATT and CDR2 to SNEGSKA. The CDR3 measures 15 amino acids from cysteine to phenylalanine. The sequence is cut down to CDR3 DNA, 45 bases in frame from base 1. Receptor amplification or capture employed PCR. The instrument given in TCRdb is Illumina HiSeq 2500. To normalize quantification of the TCRbeta repertoire, the TCR libraries were built with molecular barcoding that relied on unique molecular identifiers. TCRdb ran its own pipeline on the public reads, namely fastp trimming at Q25 and MiXCR clone calling, and kept in-frame beta chains. Each entry merges the rows of one CDR3 protein and shows their most common DNA and genes. Counted in this sample were hundreds of thousands of distinct CDR3 sequences; about 9.9% of them appeared once. In total, the top ten clones hold roughly a quarter of the sample.

The TCR was taken from a male patient between 2 and 10 years old who had a stem cell transplant for chronic granulomatous disease, so the T cells may come from the graft donor. Specimen: peripheral blood, collected 180 days after TCRalphabeta/CD19-depleted stem cell transplant. The rearrangement combines TRBV20-1 with TRBJ2-7; 13 junctional bases match TRBD2. The CDR3 sequence is CSASGLAGSPGEQYF. The sequence in DNA is TGCAGTGCCTCGGGACTAGCGGGATCCCCAGGGGAGCAGTACTTC.